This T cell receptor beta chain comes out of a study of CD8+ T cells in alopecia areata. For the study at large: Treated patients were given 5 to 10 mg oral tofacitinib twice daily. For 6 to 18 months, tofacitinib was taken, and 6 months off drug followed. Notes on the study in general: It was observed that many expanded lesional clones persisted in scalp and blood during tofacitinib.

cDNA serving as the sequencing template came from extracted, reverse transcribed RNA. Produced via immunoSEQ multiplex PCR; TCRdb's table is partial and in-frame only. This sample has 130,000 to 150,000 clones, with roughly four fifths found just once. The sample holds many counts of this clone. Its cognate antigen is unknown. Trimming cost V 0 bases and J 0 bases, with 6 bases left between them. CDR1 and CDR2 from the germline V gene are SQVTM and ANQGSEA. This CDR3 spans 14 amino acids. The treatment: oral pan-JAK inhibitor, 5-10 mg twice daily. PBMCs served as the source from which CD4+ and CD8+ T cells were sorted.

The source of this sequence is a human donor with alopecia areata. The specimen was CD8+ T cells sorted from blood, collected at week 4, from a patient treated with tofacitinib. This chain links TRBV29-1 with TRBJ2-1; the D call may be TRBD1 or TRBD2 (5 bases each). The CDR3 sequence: CSVEEGVSYNEQFF. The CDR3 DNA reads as TGCAGCGTTGAAGAGGGGGTCTCCTACAATGAGCAGTTCTTC.